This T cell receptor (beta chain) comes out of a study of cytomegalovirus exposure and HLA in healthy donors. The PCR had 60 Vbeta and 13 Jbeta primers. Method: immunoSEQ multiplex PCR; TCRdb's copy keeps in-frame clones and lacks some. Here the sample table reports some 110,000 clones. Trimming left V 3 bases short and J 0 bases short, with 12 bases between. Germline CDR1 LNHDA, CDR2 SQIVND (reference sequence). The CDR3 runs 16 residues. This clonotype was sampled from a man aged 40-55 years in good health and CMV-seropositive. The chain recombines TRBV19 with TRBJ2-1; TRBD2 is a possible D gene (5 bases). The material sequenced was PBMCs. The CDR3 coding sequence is TGTGCCAGTAGTATGCGGGCAGCTAGCTCCTACAATGAGCAGTTCTTC. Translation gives CASSMRAASSYNEQFF. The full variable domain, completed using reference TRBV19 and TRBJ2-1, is DGGITQSPKYLFRKEGQNVTLSCEQNLNHDAMYWYRQDPGQGLRLIYYSQIVNDFQKGDIAEGYSVSREKKESFPLTVTSAQKNPTAFYLCASSMRAASSYNEQFFGPGTRLTVL.